These 10 T cell receptor beta chains came from one sample sequenced in a study of T cell repertoires in cytomegalovirus infection. TCRdb fed the reads into MiXCR, producing one record per CDR3 protein. The repertoire holds 250,000 or so distinct CDR3 sequences, 9% to 15% seen once, with 1.5% to 2% in the top ten. Sequenced: PBMCs. These receptors were collected from a human donor in good health (CMV status not recorded). Some clones in this sample may be carry-over from other donors' samples.

There are a few counts of this clonotype. The chain combines TRBV7-3 with TRBJ2-3, with D tentatively TRBD1 (6 bases). Per germline, CDR1 SGHTA and CDR2 FQGTGA. Trimming stripped 2 bases from V and 5 bases from J, with 20 bases between. The CDR3 contains 17 residues. The CDR3 spells CASSLLPRTAKGDTQYF. For the CDR3, the DNA is TGTGCCAGCAGCTTACTACCTAGGACAGCCAAGGGAGATACGCAGTATTTT.

This clonotype was seen at least ten times. V usage is TRBV7-2 and J usage is TRBJ2-3; D might be TRBD1 or TRBD2, each matching 5 bases. V was clipped by 2 bases and J by 2 bases, with 14 bases between them. The CDR3 is made up of 16 amino acids. Germline CDR1 SGHTA, CDR2 FQGNSA. The CDR3 loop is CASSLYNGANTDTQYF. In DNA, the CDR3 is TGTGCCAGCAGCTTATATAACGGGGCGAACACAGATACGCAGTATTTT.

This clonotype was observed at least ten times. The rearrangement links TRBV7-2 to TRBJ2-1; TRBD2 agrees at 12 bases. Germline CDR1 SGHTA, CDR2 FQGNSA. The J segment lost 10 bases and the V segment lost 5 bases, leaving 9 bases of the junction unmatched. The CDR3 is made up of 15 amino acids. The CDR3 region has the DNA TGTGCCAGCAGCATCTCTAGCGGGGGGGGAAAAGAGCAGTTCTTC. As protein: CASSISSGGGKEQFF.

This chain connects TRBV10-3 to TRBJ1-3, with no clear D. V was cut by 4 bases and J by 2 bases, with 9 bases left in between. The germline V gene encodes CDR1 ENHRY and CDR2 SYGVKD. The CDR3 consists of 14 residues. The CDR3 sequence: CAISGRAAGNTIYF. CDR3 DNA sequence: TGTGCCATCAGTGGAAGGGCGGCTGGAAACACCATATATTTT.

Many counts were recorded for this clonotype. The chain combines TRBV7-2 with TRBJ2-5; D gene uncertain. Trimming took off 2 bases at V and 4 bases at J, with 5 bases between the two ends. The CDR3 is 12 residues long. Germline-derived CDR1 and CDR2 are SGHTA and FQGNSA. The CDR3 coding sequence is TGTGCCAGCAGCTTATTACGAGAGACCCAGTACTTC. It translates to CASSLLRETQYF.

V gene TRBV4-3 combines with J gene TRBJ1-1; D perhaps matches TRBD1 (5 bases). With 2 bases removed from V and 6 bases from J, the gap between germline ends came to 25 bases. There are 18 residues in the CDR3. Germline CDR1 LGHNA, CDR2 YSLEER. The CDR3 DNA reads as TGCGCCAGCAGCCAACCCTCGACCAAAACTCCACGGGGGGCTGAAGCTTTCTTT. It yields the protein CASSQPSTKTPRGAEAFF.

In its sample, this clonotype was seen a few times. The chain combines TRBV29-1 with TRBJ1-2; D is ambiguous. The germline V and J ends were trimmed by 7 bases and 8 bases, with 14 bases remaining between them. The germline V gene encodes CDR1 SQVTM and CDR2 ANQGSEA. This CDR3 comprises 11 residues. CDR3 loop: CSAERSSGYTF. The CDR3, as DNA: TGCAGCGCCGAGAGATCCTCGGGCTACACCTTC.

The chain joins TRBV18 to TRBJ1-1; 11 bases fit TRBD1. The CDR3 has 20 residues. Germline-derived CDR1 and CDR2 are KGHSH and LQKENI. V lost 0 bases to trimming and J lost 1 base; unmatched junction nucleotides: 13. As DNA, the CDR3 is TGTGCCAGCTCACCACCGGTCGGTGGACAGGGGGCAACGGAGAACACTGAAGCTTTCTTT. It specifies CASSPPVGGQGATENTEAFF.

The CDR3 region has the DNA TGTGCCAGTAGAAACAGGGAGAGGAACTATGGCTACACCTTC. It translates to CASRNRERNYGYTF. The rearrangement links TRBV19 to TRBJ1-2, with D possibly being TRBD1 (6 bases). Germline CDR1 reads LNHDA; CDR2 reads SQIVND (reference sequence). The V gene lost 6 bases and the J gene lost 2 bases, with 13 bases spanning the gap. The CDR3 totals 14 residues.

The J gene is TRBJ2-2, the V gene TRBV2; 10 bases fit TRBD1. Germline V gene lookup returns CDR1 SNHLY and CDR2 FYNNEI. With 5 bases clipped from V and 4 bases from J, the junction kept 4 bases outside the gene matches. The CDR3 length is 15 residues. The CDR3 DNA sequence: TGTGCCAGCAGTCGGGACAGGGGTAGCACCGGGGAGCTGTTTTTT. Residues: CASSRDRGSTGELFF.